The 3 T cell receptor beta chains listed next were all sequenced from one sample in a study of beta chain features in type 1 diabetes (dated by TCRdb to about 2018). Findings and caveats that apply to the study as a whole: Type 1 diabetes patients showed a moderate but significant shortening of TCRB CDR3 length in all four CD4+ subsets.

Their antigen targets remain unknown. The library came from the immunoSEQ multiplex PCR assay. All of the isolated RNA was reverse transcribed with the High Capacity cDNA Reverse Transcription Kit, so expressed TCRB transcripts were sequenced. TCRdb holds this immuneACCESS table with in-frame rearrangements only. Some clones are missing; in checked studies, unresolved V genes explain under half, and the rest has no known cause. In all, the sample holds about 650,000 clones, and 12% of those were seen once. The ten biggest clones cover around 0.12% of the sample. Sequenced material: naive CD4+ T cells from blood. The cell subset or site label here, explained by the study, means: true naive CD4+ T cells. The receptors derive from a man aged 25-45 years with type 1 diabetes.

This clone appeared a few times. This chain links TRBV7-7 with TRBJ2-5, with TRBD2 identical over 16 bases. The CDR3 is 16 amino acids. Trimming took 3 bases from V and 3 from J; bases not matched to a gene: 1. Germline V CDR1 and CDR2: SSHAT, FNYEAQ (reference sequence). CDR3 nucleotide sequence: TGTGCCAGCAGCTTCGGGACTAGCGGGGGGGAAGAGACCCAGTACTTC. Its protein product is CASSFGTSGGEETQYF.

This chain links TRBV29-1 with TRBJ2-3, with TRBD2 identical over 9 bases. Germline V gene data show CDR1 as SQVTM and CDR2 as ANQGSEA. V was clipped by 3 bases and J by 2 bases; unmatched bases: 3. This CDR3 is built from 14 residues. The CDR3 sequence: CSVESSGVTDTQYF. In nucleotides, the CDR3 is TGCAGCGTTGAGTCTAGCGGGGTCACAGATACGCAGTATTTT.

This chain uses TRBV19 with TRBJ1-5, with D perhaps matching TRBD1 (6 bases). The CDR3 spans 16 residues. The germline V gene has CDR1 LNHDA and CDR2 SQIVND (reference sequence). V shed 3 bases and J shed 0 bases, with 12 bases lying between them. The CDR3 DNA reads as TGTGCCAGTAGTATCATAACAGGGTTTAGCAATCAGCCCCAGCATTTT. The encoded protein is CASSIITGFSNQPQHF.